Listed here is a single TCR beta chain. Its antigen is as yet unknown. TCRdb processed the reads anew with MiXCR; each CDR3 protein has one entry. The sample records fewer than 80,000 distinct CDR3 sequences, more than 3.5% being singletons. This CDR3 is 14 amino acids long. V lost 6 bases and J lost 7; bases outside the gene matches: 6. The V gene's germline CDR1 is MNHEY and CDR2 SVGEGT. This record belongs to a study of T cell repertoires in cytomegalovirus infection. At the level of the study: CMV infection plus the matching HLA type was flagged by public TCR beta signatures. Study-wide points: HLA-C-restricted CMV clonotypes gave the most frequent clonotype in two of eight donors. Summed frequency of shared TCR beta families picked out CMV carriers who also had the relevant HLA.

The sequence was obtained from a human donor in good health (CMV status not recorded). Some clones in this sample may be carry-over from other donors' samples. The sequenced material came from PBMCs. V usage is TRBV6-2 or TRBV6-3 and J usage is TRBJ1-6, with 7 bases matching TRBD1. The CDR3 bases are TGTGCCAGCAGACCAGGACAGGAAAATTCACCCCTCCACTTT. Its protein is CASRPGQENSPLHF.